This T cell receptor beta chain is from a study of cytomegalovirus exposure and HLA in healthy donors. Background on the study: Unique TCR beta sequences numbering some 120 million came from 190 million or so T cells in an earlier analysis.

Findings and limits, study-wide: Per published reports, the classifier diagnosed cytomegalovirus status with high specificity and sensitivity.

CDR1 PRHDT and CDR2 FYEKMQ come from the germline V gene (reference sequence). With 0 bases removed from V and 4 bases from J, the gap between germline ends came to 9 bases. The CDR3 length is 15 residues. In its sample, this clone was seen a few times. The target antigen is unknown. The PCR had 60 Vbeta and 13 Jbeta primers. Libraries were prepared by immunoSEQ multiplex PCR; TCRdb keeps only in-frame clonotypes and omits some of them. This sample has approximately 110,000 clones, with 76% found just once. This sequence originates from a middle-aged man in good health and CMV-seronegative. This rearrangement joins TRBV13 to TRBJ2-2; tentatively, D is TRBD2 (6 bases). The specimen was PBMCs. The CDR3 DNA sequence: TGTGCCAGCAGCTTAGGACTAGCAGTCACCGGGGAGCTGTTTTTT. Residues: CASSLGLAVTGELFF.